Detailed here is one TCR beta chain. Its cognate antigen is unknown. This sample is drawn from a study of radiotherapy plus CTLA-4 blockade in lung cancer. Across the study: Among all patients, approximately 17% showed objective responses, while about 30% had disease control.

Only in-frame clones appear in the TCRdb table, and some are missing; sequencing was by immunoSEQ multiplex PCR. Of about 77,000 clones in the sample, nearly 75% were seen once. Trimming at V came to 7 bases and at J to 2 bases, leaving 6 bases not matched to a gene. Germline CDR1 and CDR2: SNHLY and FYNNEI. This CDR3 has 16 amino acids. Findings and caveats of the study: After radiotherapy and ipilimumab, tumor-derived clones expanded in peripheral blood.

The V call is TRBV2, the J call TRBJ2-7; 15 bases match TRBD2. This clonotype was obtained from a human donor with non-small cell lung cancer whose response to radiotherapy plus ipilimumab could not be evaluated. The sample here was peripheral blood, taken from a patient treated with radiotherapy plus ipilimumab. The CDR3 protein is CASTPGLAGGTYEQYF. Written as DNA, the CDR3 is TGTGCCAGCACCCCAGGACTAGCGGGAGGGACCTACGAGCAGTACTTC.